What follows are 18 T cell receptor beta chains derived from one specimen sequenced in a study of blood T cell repertoires in COVID-19. The assay was immunoSEQ multiplex PCR, and TCRdb's table has in-frame clones only and misses some. The sample yields approximately 240,000 clones, about 93% seen once. Input material: peripheral blood. Receptors originate from a man between 25 and 39 years old with COVID-19, enrolled during active disease.

The V and J genes are TRBV5-1 and TRBJ2-1; the match to TRBD1 covers 7 bases. V lost 0 bases and J lost 4; bases outside the gene matches: 4. Germline assignment: CDR1 SGHRS and CDR2 YFSETQ. This CDR3 has 15 residues. Here the CDR3 reads CASSLDRGHYNEQFF. The CDR3 DNA reads as TGCGCCAGCAGCTTGGACAGGGGCCATTACAATGAGCAGTTCTTC.

V usage is TRBV10-3 and J usage is TRBJ2-2; a possible D gene is TRBD2 (7 bases). CDR1 and CDR2 (germline): ENHRY, SYGVKD. The CDR3 has 15 residues. Between the trimmed V and J ends, which lost 4 bases and 3 bases, there was a span of 12 bases. The CDR3 coding sequence is TGTGCCATCAGTGGGATAGGGGGGGACACCGGGGAGCTGTTTTTT. It yields the protein CAISGIGGDTGELFF.

The chain joins TRBV30 to TRBJ2-3; tentatively, D is TRBD1 (5 bases). The V gene's germline CDR1 is GTSNPN and CDR2 SVGIG (reference sequence). This CDR3 comprises 13 residues. In DNA, the CDR3 is TGTTCTCTGGGTCTCTCCAGGGAAGATACGCAGTATTTT. It encodes CSLGLSREDTQYF.

The V call is TRBV7-9, the J call TRBJ1-6, with 9 positions matching TRBD1. Germline loops: CDR1 SEHNR, CDR2 FQNEAQ (reference sequence). The junction had 3 bases not matched to a gene; V was cut back by 2 bases and J by 7 bases. The CDR3 spans 15 residues. The CDR3 DNA reads TGTGCCAGCAGCTTAACGGGACAGGGAAATTCACCCCTCCACTTT. Protein: CASSLTGQGNSPLHF. Using reference TRBV7-9 and TRBJ1-6 for the parts outside the CDR3, the full variable domain is DTGVSQNPRHKITKRGQNVTFRCDPISEHNRLYWYRQTLGQGPEFLTYFQNEAQLEKSRLLSDRFSAERPKGSFSTLEIQRTEQGDSAMYLCASSLTGQGNSPLHFGNGTRLTVT.

The J gene is TRBJ1-6, the V gene TRBV5-1, with 11 bases identical to TRBD1. Germline V CDR1 and CDR2: SGHRS, YFSETQ. V was pared by 3 bases and J by 7 bases, with 3 bases of the junction left unmatched. This CDR3 has 15 residues. For the CDR3, the DNA is TGCGCCAGCAGCTCTGGGACAGGGGGGAATTCACCCCTCCACTTT. It is translated as CASSSGTGGNSPLHF.

The chain carries TRBV2 and TRBJ1-1; no reliable D call. V was shortened by 6 bases and J by 7 bases, with 21 bases between the two germline ends. The V gene's germline CDR1 is SNHLY and CDR2 FYNNEI. This CDR3 region has 15 residues. Written as DNA, the CDR3 is TGTGCCAGCAGCGGACTGACAAACCGCTTGGGTGAAGCTTTCTTT. It translates to CASSGLTNRLGEAFF.

This sequence joins TRBV2 and TRBJ1-2, with TRBD1 identical over 11 bases. Germline CDR1 reads SNHLY; CDR2 reads FYNNEI. The CDR3 is 15 amino acids. The CDR3 protein is CASRDRGGANYGYTF. Written as DNA, the CDR3 is TGTGCGAGCCGGGACAGGGGGGGAGCTAACTATGGCTACACCTTC.

This chain uses TRBV7-9 with TRBJ1-1; TRBD1 aligns across 7 bases. The CDR3 covers 15 residues. The V gene's germline CDR1 is SEHNR and CDR2 FQNEAQ (reference sequence). V shed 0 bases and J 3 bases; nucleotides not matched to a gene: 4. The CDR3 region is CASSLARQGDTEAFF. DNA of the CDR3: TGTGCCAGCAGCTTAGCAAGGCAGGGGGACACTGAAGCTTTCTTT.

This clone was seen a single time. DNA for the CDR3: TGTGCCAGAAGCCCCGCGGACAGGGAGGGCCTCAATCAGCCCCAGCATTTT. Amino acids: CARSPADREGLNQPQHF. V gene TRBV5-3 combines with J gene TRBJ1-5; 8 bases are a match to TRBD1. TRBV5-3 has ORF status, its function being uncertain. With V trimmed by 4 bases and J by 3 bases, 12 bases remained unmatched. This CDR3 spans 17 amino acids.

This clone was recorded a few times. The J gene is TRBJ1-2, the V gene TRBV5-1, with D tentatively TRBD1 (6 bases). The CDR3 has 14 residues. V was pared by 2 bases and J by 6 bases, with 14 bases between. The germline V gene encodes CDR1 SGHRS and CDR2 YFSETQ. The CDR3 DNA reads TGCGCCAGCAGCTTCGGACAGAAATCAGATGGCTACACCTTC. This gives the protein CASSFGQKSDGYTF. Full variable domain (missing parts from reference TRBV5-1 and TRBJ1-2): KAGVTQTPRYLIKTRGQQVTLSCSPISGHRSVSWYQQTPGQGLQFLFEYFSETQRNKGNFPGRFSGRQFSNSRSEMNVSTLELGDSALYLCASSFGQKSDGYTFGSGTRLTVV.

This sequence joins TRBV19 and TRBJ2-7; TRBD2 might be the D (5 bases). The CDR3 length is 14 residues. The V end was cut by 3 bases, the J end by 1 base, with 10 bases between. Per the germline V gene, CDR1 is LNHDA and CDR2 is SQIVND (reference sequence). The CDR3 DNA follows: TGTGCCAGTAGTATCTGGGGAGCGTCCTACGAGCAGTACTTC. Translated: CASSIWGASYEQYF.

J is TRBJ2-1 and V is TRBV27, with TRBD2 matching 7 bases. CDR1 is MNHEY and CDR2 is SMNVEV in the germline V gene (reference sequence). V gave up 4 bases and J gave up 0 bases; unmatched junction bases: 21. CDR3 length: 21 amino acids. CDR3 nucleotides: TGTGCCAGCAGTTACTTCCCCGGGAGAGTCCGGGAGGTTAGCTCCTACAATGAGCAGTTCTTC. Its translation: CASSYFPGRVREVSSYNEQFF.

This chain connects TRBV9 to TRBJ2-5; 8 bases match TRBD2. Germline CDR1 SGDLS, CDR2 YYNGEE. After removal of 0 bases from V and 5 bases from J, the junction contained 3 bases not matched to a gene. The CDR3 length is 14 residues. For the CDR3, the DNA is TGTGCCAGCAGCGTAGTTGCTAGCGGGGAGACCCAGTACTTC. This encodes CASSVVASGETQYF.

The rearrangement uses TRBV4-2 and TRBJ1-4, with D maybe TRBD1 (5 bases). V was pared by 1 base and J by 7 bases, with 16 bases between. Germline CDR1 LGHNA, CDR2 YNFKEQ. This CDR3 comprises 16 residues. The CDR3 protein is CASSQGGGGVSEKLFF. CDR3 DNA sequence: TGTGCCAGCAGCCAAGGGGGGGGAGGAGTCAGTGAAAAACTGTTTTTT.

The chain is built from TRBV3-1 (or the pseudogene TRBV3-2) and TRBJ2-5; 10 nucleotides agree with TRBD2. The junction had 12 bases not matched to a gene; V was cut back by 4 bases and J by 7 bases. Germline V gene data show CDR1 as LGHDT and CDR2 as YNNKEL (reference sequence). The CDR3 runs to 16 residues. CDR3 loop: CASSPLAGGRIGTQYF. The CDR3 DNA reads as TGTGCCAGCAGCCCGTTAGCGGGGGGCCGGATTGGGACCCAGTACTTC.

The chain combines TRBV5-6 with TRBJ1-3; D possibly corresponds to TRBD1 (5 bases). CDR1 and CDR2 (germline): SGHDT, YYEEEE. Trimming stripped 1 base from V and 0 bases from J, with 20 bases between. This CDR3 has 19 amino acids. CDR3 sequence: CASSLPTGGGKSSGNTIYF. The CDR3 DNA follows: TGTGCCAGCAGCTTGCCAACCGGCGGGGGGAAGAGCTCTGGAAACACCATATATTTT.

This chain connects TRBV11-2 to TRBJ2-1, with D perhaps matching TRBD1 (6 bases). Germline V CDR1 and CDR2: SGHAT, FQNNGV. V gave up 8 bases and J gave up 9 bases, with 17 bases separating them. The CDR3 has 13 amino acids. The CDR3 DNA is TGTGCCAGCGGGACAATTGGGTTTAGTGAGCAGTTCTTC. The encoded protein is CASGTIGFSEQFF.

The DNA of the CDR3 is TGTGCCTGGGAGAACACGGGCGGGCTTGCCTACGAGCAGTACTTC. Encoded protein: CAWENTGGLAYEQYF. This rearrangement joins TRBV30 to TRBJ2-7; possible D gene TRBD2, 5 bases. The ends were cut back, 5 bases at V and 2 bases at J, with 19 bases in the middle. The germline V gene encodes CDR1 GTSNPN and CDR2 SVGIG (reference sequence). This CDR3 has 15 amino acids.